The 15 T cell receptor beta chains below all came from one sample that was sequenced in a study of T-cell memory formation after mild COVID-19. MiXCR, applied by TCRdb to the 5' RACE reads, yields one record per CDR3 protein. The data contain a few hundred thousand distinct CDR3 sequences, more than 15% of them singletons. Specimen: PBMCs or a T cell subset sorted from them (not recorded which). The receptors here all came from a man younger than 35 who had mild COVID-19 (a few samples of this study predate the infection). Cell type and time point are not known.

The rearrangement uses TRBV7-9 and TRBJ2-2; 7 bases agree with TRBD1. The CDR3 totals 12 residues. Germline loops: CDR1 SEHNR, CDR2 FQNEAQ (reference sequence). The CDR3 reads CTGDGSTGELFF. The CDR3 nucleotides are TGTACAGGGGACGGTAGCACCGGGGAGCTGTTTTTT.

This sequence joins TRBV20-1 and TRBJ2-5; the D is unclear. Deletions cut 0 bases from V and 8 bases from J, with 13 bases between. From germline, CDR1 is DFQATT and CDR2 SNEGSKA (reference sequence). The CDR3 length is 13 residues. CDR3 sequence: CSARDLDSSTQYF. CDR3 DNA sequence: TGCAGTGCTAGAGATCTTGACTCCTCAACCCAGTACTTC.

The chain uses TRBV4-1 and TRBJ2-2; 15 positions agree with TRBD2. The V segment lost 4 bases and the J segment 7 bases; nucleotides outside the gene matches: 7. Germline CDR1 and CDR2: MGHRA and YSYEKL. The CDR3 has 17 amino acids. The chain's CDR3 is CASSPRRTSGGVGELFF. CDR3 nucleotides: TGCGCCAGCAGCCCACGACGGACTAGCGGGGGGGTCGGGGAGCTGTTTTTT.

This clonotype was counted only a few times. This chain uses TRBV12-3 or TRBV12-4 with TRBJ2-2, with a possible D match to TRBD1 (6 bases). V lost 5 bases and J lost 4, with 14 bases in between. This CDR3 has 15 amino acids. The CDR3 sequence: CASSRRGDGTGELFF. Written as DNA, the CDR3 is TGTGCCAGCAGTCGCAGGGGAGACGGCACCGGGGAGCTGTTTTTT.

The chain couples TRBV5-1 to TRBJ1-5; D remains ambiguous. V lost 0 bases, J lost 4 bases, and 11 bases lay in between. Germline CDR1 and CDR2: SGHRS and YFSETQ. CDR3 length: 15 residues. The CDR3 bases are TGCGCCAGCAGCTTGGAGGGTGGGGAGAATCAGCCCCAGCATTTT. Protein product: CASSLEGGENQPQHF.

This clonotype came up a few times. The chain has TRBV20-1 and TRBJ2-7; 10 bases fit TRBD2. Losses at the gene ends were 5 bases for V and 2 bases for J; bases not matched to a gene: 9. Germline V gene data show CDR1 as DFQATT and CDR2 as SNEGSKA (reference sequence). The CDR3 is 15 amino acids. For the CDR3, the DNA is TGCAGTGCTCGCTCAACTAGCGGGGCCCCCTACGAGCAGTACTTC. It encodes CSARSTSGAPYEQYF.

This clonotype occurred many times. V usage is TRBV5-1 and J usage is TRBJ1-3; D remains unclear. Trimming left V 4 bases short and J 0 bases short, with 17 bases between. The length of the CDR3 is 17 residues. Germline loops: CDR1 SGHRS, CDR2 YFSETQ. The CDR3 DNA sequence: TGCGCCAGCAGCCCCGACCGACAAGGCGACTCTGGAAACACCATATATTTT. Its protein is CASSPDRQGDSGNTIYF.

The rearrangement links TRBV5-6 to TRBJ1-2, with TRBD1 identical over 7 bases. This CDR3 contains 14 residues. V lost 2 bases, J lost 8 bases, and 9 bases stayed unmatched. Germline lookup yields CDR1 SGHDT and CDR2 YYEEEE. The CDR3 reads CASSFTGVEYGYTF. CDR3 DNA: TGTGCCAGCAGCTTTACAGGGGTCGAGTACGGCTACACCTTC.

The rearrangement joins TRBV5-6 to TRBJ1-2; D is possibly TRBD1 (6 bases). CDR3 length: 13 residues. Germline lookup yields CDR1 SGHDT and CDR2 YYEEEE. Trimming took 1 base from V and 8 from J, leaving 12 bases between them. CDR3 in DNA: TGTGCCAGCAGCTTGATGGCCGGGGGCGGCTACACCTTC. This translates into CASSLMAGGGYTF.

This clonotype was counted many times. V gene TRBV20-1 combines with J gene TRBJ2-1, with D perhaps TRBD1 or TRBD2 (5 bases each). The V gene lost 5 bases and the J gene lost 8 bases, with 19 bases spanning the gap. The CDR3 length is 14 residues. Germline lookup yields CDR1 DFQATT and CDR2 SNEGSKA (reference sequence). The CDR3 protein is CSAPTEGRRDEQFF. The CDR3 DNA follows: TGCAGTGCTCCCACCGAGGGGCGACGGGATGAGCAGTTCTTC.

This clonotype showed up many times. The chain carries TRBV7-2 and TRBJ1-1; D unresolved. Per germline, CDR1 SGHTA and CDR2 FQGNSA. V gave up 4 bases and J gave up 4 bases, with 19 bases separating them. The CDR3 spans 16 residues. CDR3 residues: CASSSYPQISGTEAFF. CDR3 bases: TGTGCCAGCAGCTCGTACCCACAGATTTCGGGCACTGAAGCTTTCTTT. The full variable domain, in which reference TRBV7-2 and TRBJ1-1 provide the parts outside the CDR3, is GAGVSQSPSNKVTEKGKDVELRCDPISGHTALYWYRQSLGQGLEFLIYFQGNSAPDKSGLPSDRFSAERTGGSVSTLTIQRTQQEDSAVYLCASSSYPQISGTEAFFGQGTRLTVV.

The chain links TRBV7-2 to TRBJ2-1; D remains ambiguous. Trimming took 1 base from V and 5 from J, leaving 12 bases between them. Germline V CDR1 and CDR2: SGHTA, FQGNSA. The CDR3 is 15 amino acids. The CDR3 bases are TGTGCCAGCAGCTTAGTTGGCGGAAACGACAATGAGCAGTTCTTC. It specifies CASSLVGGNDNEQFF.

The table lists this clonotype with a few counts. The chain combines TRBV5-6 with TRBJ1-2; D ambiguous. In germline, CDR1 is SGHDT, CDR2 YYEEEE. The length of the CDR3 is 11 residues. Trimming stripped 3 bases from V and 4 bases from J, with 4 bases between. The DNA for the CDR3 is TGTGCCAGCAGCTGGAGCTATGGCTACACCTTC. This translates into CASSWSYGYTF. Looking up the rest from reference TRBV5-6 and TRBJ1-2 gives the full variable domain: DAGVTQSPTHLIKTRGQQVTLRCSPKSGHDTVSWYQQALGQGPQFIFQYYEEEERQRGNFPDRFSGHQFPNYSSELNVNALLLGDSALYLCASSWSYGYTFGSGTRLTVV.

The chain carries TRBV5-1 and TRBJ2-3; 8 nucleotides line up with TRBD2. This CDR3 spans 17 amino acids. CDR1 is SGHRS, CDR2 YFSETQ, per germline. The V and J ends lost 3 bases and 2 bases, in that order; junction bases with no gene match: 11. The CDR3 sequence is CASSSFEAGDFTDTQYF. The CDR3 bases are TGCGCCAGCAGCTCCTTCGAAGCGGGGGACTTCACAGATACGCAGTATTTT.

This clonotype occurred a few times. The V and J genes are TRBV7-8 and TRBJ1-6; D is undetermined. Germline V lookup: CDR1 SGHVS, CDR2 FQNEAQ. The CDR3 covers 15 residues. Deletions cut 5 bases from V and 9 bases from J, with 17 bases between. CDR3 amino acids: CASSIVVTAGSPLHF. The DNA of the CDR3 is TGTGCCAGCAGCATAGTAGTAACCGCGGGTTCACCCCTCCACTTT.